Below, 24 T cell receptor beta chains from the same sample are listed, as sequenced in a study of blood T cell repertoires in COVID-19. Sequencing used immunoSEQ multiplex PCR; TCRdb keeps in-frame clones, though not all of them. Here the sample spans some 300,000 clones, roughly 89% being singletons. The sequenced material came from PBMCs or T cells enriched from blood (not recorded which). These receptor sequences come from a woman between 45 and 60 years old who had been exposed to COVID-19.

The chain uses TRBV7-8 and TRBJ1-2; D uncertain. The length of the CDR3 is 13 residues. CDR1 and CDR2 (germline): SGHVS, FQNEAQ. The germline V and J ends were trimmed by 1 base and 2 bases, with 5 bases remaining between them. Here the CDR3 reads CASSLGANYGYTF. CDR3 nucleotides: TGTGCCAGCAGCTTAGGGGCGAACTATGGCTACACCTTC.

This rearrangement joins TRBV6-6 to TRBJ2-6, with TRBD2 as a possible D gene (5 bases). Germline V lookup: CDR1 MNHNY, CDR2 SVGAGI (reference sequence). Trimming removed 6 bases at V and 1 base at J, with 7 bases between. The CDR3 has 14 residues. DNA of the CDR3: TGTGCCAGCAGATGGACTTCTGGGGCCAACGTCCTGACTTTC. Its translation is CASRWTSGANVLTF.

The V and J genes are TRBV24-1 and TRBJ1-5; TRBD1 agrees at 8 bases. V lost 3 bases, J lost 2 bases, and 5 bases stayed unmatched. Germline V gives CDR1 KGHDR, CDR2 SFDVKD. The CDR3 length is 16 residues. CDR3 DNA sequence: TGTGCCACCAGTGATCTGACAGGGGATGGCAATCAGCCCCAGCATTTT. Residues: CATSDLTGDGNQPQHF.

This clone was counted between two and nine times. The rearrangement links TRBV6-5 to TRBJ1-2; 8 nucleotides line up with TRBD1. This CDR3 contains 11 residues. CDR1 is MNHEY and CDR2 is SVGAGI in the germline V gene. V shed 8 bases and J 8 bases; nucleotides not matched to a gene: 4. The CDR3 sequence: CASQGAEGYTF. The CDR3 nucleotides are TGTGCCAGCCAGGGGGCGGAAGGCTACACCTTC.

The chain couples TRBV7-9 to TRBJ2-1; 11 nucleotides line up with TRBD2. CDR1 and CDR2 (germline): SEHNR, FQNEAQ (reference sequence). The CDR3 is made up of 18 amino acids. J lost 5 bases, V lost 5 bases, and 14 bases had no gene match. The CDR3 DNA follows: TGTGCCAGCAGCCCCGGCGGTAGCGGGGGGGTCCTTGACAATGAGCAGTTCTTC. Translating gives CASSPGGSGGVLDNEQFF. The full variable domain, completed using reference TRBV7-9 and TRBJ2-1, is DTGVSQNPRHKITKRGQNVTFRCDPISEHNRLYWYRQTLGQGPEFLTYFQNEAQLEKSRLLSDRFSAERPKGSFSTLEIQRTEQGDSAMYLCASSPGGSGGVLDNEQFFGPGTRLTVL.

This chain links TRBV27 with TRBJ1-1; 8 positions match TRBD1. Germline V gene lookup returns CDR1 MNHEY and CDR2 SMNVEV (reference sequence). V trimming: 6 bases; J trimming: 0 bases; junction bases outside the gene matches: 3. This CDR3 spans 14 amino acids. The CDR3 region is CASRDRALNTEAFF. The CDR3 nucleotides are TGTGCCAGCAGGGACAGGGCTTTGAACACTGAAGCTTTCTTT.

The CDR3 coding sequence is TGTGCCAGCAGCTCCGGGACTAGCGGGGGGCTGCGCACAGATACGCAGTATTTT. Translation gives CASSSGTSGGLRTDTQYF. The gene calls are TRBV5-4 and TRBJ2-3; 15 nucleotides line up with TRBD2. CDR3 length: 18 amino acids. The J segment lost 1 base and the V segment lost 3 bases, leaving 6 bases of the junction unmatched. The germline gives CDR1 SGHNT, CDR2 YYREEE (reference sequence).

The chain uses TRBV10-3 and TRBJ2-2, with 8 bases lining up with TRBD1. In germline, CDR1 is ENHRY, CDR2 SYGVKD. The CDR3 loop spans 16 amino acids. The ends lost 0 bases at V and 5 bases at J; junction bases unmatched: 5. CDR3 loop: CAISESGQVRTGELFF. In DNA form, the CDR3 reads TGTGCCATCAGTGAGTCGGGACAGGTCAGAACCGGGGAGCTGTTTTTT.

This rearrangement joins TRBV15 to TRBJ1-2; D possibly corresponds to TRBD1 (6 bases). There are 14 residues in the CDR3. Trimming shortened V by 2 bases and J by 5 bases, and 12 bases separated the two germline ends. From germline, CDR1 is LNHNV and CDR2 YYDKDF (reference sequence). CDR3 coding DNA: TGTGCCACCAGCAGAAAGGACAGAACATATGGCTACACCTTC. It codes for CATSRKDRTYGYTF.

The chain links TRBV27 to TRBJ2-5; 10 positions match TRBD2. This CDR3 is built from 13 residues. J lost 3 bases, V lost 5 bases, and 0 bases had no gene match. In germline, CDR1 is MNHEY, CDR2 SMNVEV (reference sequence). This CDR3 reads CASSTSGEETQYF. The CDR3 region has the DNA TGTGCCAGCAGTACTAGCGGGGAAGAGACCCAGTACTTC.

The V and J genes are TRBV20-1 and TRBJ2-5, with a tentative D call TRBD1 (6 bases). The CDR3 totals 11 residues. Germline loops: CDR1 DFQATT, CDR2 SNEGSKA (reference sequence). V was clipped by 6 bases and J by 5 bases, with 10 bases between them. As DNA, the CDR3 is TGCAGTGCCGAGCAGGGGGAGACCCAGTACTTC. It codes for CSAEQGETQYF.

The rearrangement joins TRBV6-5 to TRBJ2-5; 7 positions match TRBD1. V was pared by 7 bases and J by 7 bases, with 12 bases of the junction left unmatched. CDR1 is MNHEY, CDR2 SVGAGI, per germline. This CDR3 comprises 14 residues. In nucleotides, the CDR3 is TGTGCCAGCATCAAGACAGGGAACGTGGGGACCCAGTACTTC. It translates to CASIKTGNVGTQYF.

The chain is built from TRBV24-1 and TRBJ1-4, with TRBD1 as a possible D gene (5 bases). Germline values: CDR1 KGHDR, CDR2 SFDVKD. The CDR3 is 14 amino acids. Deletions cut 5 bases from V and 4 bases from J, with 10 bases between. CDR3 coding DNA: TGTGCCACCAGTGCCGGGGGAATTAATGAAAAACTGTTTTTT. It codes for CATSAGGINEKLFF.

The CDR3 here is CASSRDRLLEAFF. The DNA of the CDR3 is TGTGCCAGCAGTCGGGACAGACTTCTTGAAGCTTTCTTT. The V and J genes are TRBV28 and TRBJ1-1; 7 bases align to TRBD1. The germline V gene has CDR1 MDHEN and CDR2 SYDVKM. The CDR3 has 13 amino acids. Trimming at V came to 5 bases and at J to 7 bases, leaving 7 bases not matched to a gene.

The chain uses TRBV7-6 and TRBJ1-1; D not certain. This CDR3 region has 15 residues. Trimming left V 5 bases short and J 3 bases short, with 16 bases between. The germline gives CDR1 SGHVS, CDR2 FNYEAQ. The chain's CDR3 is CASSQDVRGYTEAFF. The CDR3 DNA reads TGTGCCAGCAGCCAGGACGTAAGAGGGTACACTGAAGCTTTCTTT.

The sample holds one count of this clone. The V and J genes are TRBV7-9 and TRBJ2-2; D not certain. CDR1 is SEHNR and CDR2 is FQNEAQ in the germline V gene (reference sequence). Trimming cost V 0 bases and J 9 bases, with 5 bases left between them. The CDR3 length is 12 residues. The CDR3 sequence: CASSLASWELFF. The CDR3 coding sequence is TGTGCCAGCAGCTTAGCCAGTTGGGAGCTGTTTTTT.

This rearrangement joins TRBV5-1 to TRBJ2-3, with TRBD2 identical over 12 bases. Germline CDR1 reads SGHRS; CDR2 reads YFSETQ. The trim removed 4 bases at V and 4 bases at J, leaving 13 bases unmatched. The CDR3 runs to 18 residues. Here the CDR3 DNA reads TGCGCCAGCAGCGCTACTAGCGGGGGGTCCACTATGGCAGATACGCAGTATTTT. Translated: CASSATSGGSTMADTQYF.

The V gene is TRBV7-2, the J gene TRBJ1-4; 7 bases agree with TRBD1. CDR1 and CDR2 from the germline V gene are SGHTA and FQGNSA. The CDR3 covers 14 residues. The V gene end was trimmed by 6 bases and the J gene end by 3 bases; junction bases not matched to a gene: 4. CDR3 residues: CASRSGQPNEKLFF. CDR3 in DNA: TGTGCCAGCAGATCGGGACAGCCTAATGAAAAACTGTTTTTT.

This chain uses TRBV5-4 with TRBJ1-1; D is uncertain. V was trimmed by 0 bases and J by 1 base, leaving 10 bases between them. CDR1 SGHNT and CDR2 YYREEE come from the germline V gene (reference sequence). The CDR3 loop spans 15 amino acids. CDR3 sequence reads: CASSLVREANTEAFF. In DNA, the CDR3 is TGTGCCAGCAGCTTGGTAAGGGAGGCGAACACTGAAGCTTTCTTT.

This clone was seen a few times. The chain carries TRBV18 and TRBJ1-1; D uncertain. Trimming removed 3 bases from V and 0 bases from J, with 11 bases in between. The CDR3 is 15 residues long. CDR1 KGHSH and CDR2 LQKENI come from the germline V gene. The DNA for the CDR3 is TGTGCCAGCTCACCCTTTGAACAGTTGAACACTGAAGCTTTCTTT. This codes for CASSPFEQLNTEAFF.

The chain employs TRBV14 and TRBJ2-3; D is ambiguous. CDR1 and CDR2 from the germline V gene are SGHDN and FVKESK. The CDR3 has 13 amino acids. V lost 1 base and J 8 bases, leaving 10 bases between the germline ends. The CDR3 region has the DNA TGTGCCAGCAGCCAAGTTGTACAGTCTACGCAGTATTTT. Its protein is CASSQVVQSTQYF.

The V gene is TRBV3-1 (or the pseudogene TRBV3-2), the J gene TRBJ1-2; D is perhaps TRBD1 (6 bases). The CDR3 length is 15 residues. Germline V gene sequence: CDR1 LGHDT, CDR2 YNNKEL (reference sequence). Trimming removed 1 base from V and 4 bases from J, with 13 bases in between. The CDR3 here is CASSQARTGIYGYTF. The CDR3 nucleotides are TGTGCCAGCAGCCAAGCCCGCACAGGGATCTATGGCTACACCTTC.

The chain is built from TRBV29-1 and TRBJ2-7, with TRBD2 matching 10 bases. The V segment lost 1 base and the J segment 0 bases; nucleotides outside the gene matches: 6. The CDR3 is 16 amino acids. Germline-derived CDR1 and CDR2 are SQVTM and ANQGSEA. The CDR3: CSVEVIAGGLSYEQYF. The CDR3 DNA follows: TGCAGCGTTGAAGTGATAGCGGGGGGCCTCTCCTACGAGCAGTACTTC.

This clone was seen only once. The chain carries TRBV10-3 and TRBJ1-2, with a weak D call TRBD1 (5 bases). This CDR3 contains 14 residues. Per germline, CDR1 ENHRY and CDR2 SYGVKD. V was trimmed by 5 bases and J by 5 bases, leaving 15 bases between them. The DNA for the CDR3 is TGTGCCATCAGTCCCCGAGACAGCCCGTATGGCTACACCTTC. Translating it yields CAISPRDSPYGYTF.